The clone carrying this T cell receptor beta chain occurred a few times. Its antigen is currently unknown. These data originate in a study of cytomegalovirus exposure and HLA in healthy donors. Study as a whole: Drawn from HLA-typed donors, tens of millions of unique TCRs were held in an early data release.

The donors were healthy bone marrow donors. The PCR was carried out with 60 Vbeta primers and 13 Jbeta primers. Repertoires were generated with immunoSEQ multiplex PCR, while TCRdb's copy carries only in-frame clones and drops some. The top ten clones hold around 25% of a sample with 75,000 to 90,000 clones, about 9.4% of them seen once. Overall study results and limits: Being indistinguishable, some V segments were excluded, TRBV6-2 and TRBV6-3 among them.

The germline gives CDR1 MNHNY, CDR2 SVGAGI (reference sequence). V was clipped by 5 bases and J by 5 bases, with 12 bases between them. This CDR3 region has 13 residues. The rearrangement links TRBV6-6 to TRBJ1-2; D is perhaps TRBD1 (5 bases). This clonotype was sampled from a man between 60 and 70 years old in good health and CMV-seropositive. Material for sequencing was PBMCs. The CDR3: CASSPQTDYGYTF. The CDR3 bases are TGTGCCAGCAGTCCCCAGACAGATTATGGCTACACCTTC.